This T cell receptor (beta chain) derives from a study of control samples from healthy donors and cancer patients (TCRdb year 2020). A note on this clone: The target of this receptor is not known. No base quality values were provided; no much bigger clone lies one nucleotide off.

Libraries were built with the immunoSEQ multiplex PCR assay. The table was pulled from immuneACCESS by TCRdb, which kept in-frame rearrangements only. Such tables lose some clones; where checked, under half of the loss comes from unresolved V genes, and the rest has no known cause. A total of about 54,000 clones appear in this sample, 95% to 97% of them only once. In total, the top ten clones hold roughly 1.8% of the sample. Trimming takes 5 bases from V and 7 bases from J, and the germline ends sit 11 bases apart. The CDR3 goes from the cysteine to the phenylalanine over 12 residues. Only CDR3 DNA is held: 36 bases, read in frame from base 1. The germline V gene yields SNHLY for CDR1 and FYNNEI for CDR2.

This chain is built from TRBV2 and TRBJ2-5; no D gene call is confident. Material for sequencing was blood. The TCR originated in a woman aged 25 to 39 in good health. CDR3 loop: CASSLADGTQYF. The DNA reads TGTGCCAGCAGTTTGGCTGATGGGACCCAGTACTTC.